This paragraph reports one T cell receptor (beta chain). The sample originates from a study of blood T cell repertoires in COVID-19. How the authors handled the data: Using reference gene primer amplification, nucleated cell counts were estimated. Produced via immunoSEQ multiplex PCR; TCRdb's table is partial and in-frame only. V and J calls plus clone size are reproduced from that table; the DNA served to infer D and trimming. The table lists tens of thousands of clones, 85% to 90% of them singletons, with roughly a fifth in the top ten. This CDR3 has 17 residues. The V gene's germline CDR1 is MNHEY and CDR2 SMNVEV (reference sequence). After removal of 2 bases from V and 4 bases from J, the junction contained 13 bases not matched to a gene.

The chain links TRBV27 to TRBJ1-1, with 7 nucleotides matching TRBD1. Input material: peripheral blood. The receptor was isolated from a man in his forties or fifties in a cohort sampled during active COVID-19. CDR3 nucleotide sequence: TGTGCCAGCAGTTTAAGGACCGCAGGGGGAGATGGCACTGAAGCTTTCTTT. Amino acids: CASSLRTAGGDGTEAFF.